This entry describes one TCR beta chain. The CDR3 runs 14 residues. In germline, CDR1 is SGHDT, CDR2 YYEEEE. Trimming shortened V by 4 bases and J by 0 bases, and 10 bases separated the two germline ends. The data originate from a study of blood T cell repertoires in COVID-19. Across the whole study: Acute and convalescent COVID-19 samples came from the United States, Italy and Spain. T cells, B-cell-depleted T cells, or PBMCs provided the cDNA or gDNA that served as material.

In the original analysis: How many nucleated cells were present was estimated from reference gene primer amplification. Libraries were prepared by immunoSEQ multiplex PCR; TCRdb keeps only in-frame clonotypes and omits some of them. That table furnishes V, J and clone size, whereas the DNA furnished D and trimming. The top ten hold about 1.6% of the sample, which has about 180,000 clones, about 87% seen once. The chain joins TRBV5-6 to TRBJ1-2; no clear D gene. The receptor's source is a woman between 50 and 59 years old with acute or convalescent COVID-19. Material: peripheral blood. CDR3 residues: CASSPTSTNYGYTF. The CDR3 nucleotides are TGTGCCAGCAGCCCCACTTCTACTAACTATGGCTACACCTTC.